In its sample, the clone carrying this T cell receptor (beta chain) was seen a few times. No antigen is known for it. CD4+ naive, central memory, regulatory and stem cell-like memory cells were sorted via CD45RO/CCR7/CD25/CD127/CD95/CD27. This sample was included in a study of beta chain features in type 1 diabetes. General study results and limits: Unsettled here was the matter of whether HLA type influences TCRB rearrangement. More deletions and fewer insertions at VDJ junctions were seen in type 1 diabetes patients. A closer apparent resemblance between naive, central memory and Treg TCRB repertoires was seen in patients than in healthy donors.

The germline V gene has CDR1 SQVTM and CDR2 ANQGSEA. There are 14 residues in the CDR3. The V end lost 6 bases, the J end lost 4 bases, and 18 bases lay between the germline ends. The isolated RNA, all of it, was reverse transcribed, so expressed TCRB transcripts were what got sequenced. The method was immunoSEQ multiplex PCR; TCRdb's version includes in-frame clones alone and lacks a portion of them. The data show 680,000 or so clones, about a sixth seen once. J is TRBJ1-2 and V is TRBV29-1; D perhaps matches TRBD1 (5 bases). The source material was naive CD4+ T cells from blood. This TCR came from a man in his late teens or twenties in good health. The CDR3: CSVGPNSFLYGYTF. CDR3 DNA sequence: TGCAGCGTGGGGCCTAACAGTTTCCTCTATGGCTACACCTTC.